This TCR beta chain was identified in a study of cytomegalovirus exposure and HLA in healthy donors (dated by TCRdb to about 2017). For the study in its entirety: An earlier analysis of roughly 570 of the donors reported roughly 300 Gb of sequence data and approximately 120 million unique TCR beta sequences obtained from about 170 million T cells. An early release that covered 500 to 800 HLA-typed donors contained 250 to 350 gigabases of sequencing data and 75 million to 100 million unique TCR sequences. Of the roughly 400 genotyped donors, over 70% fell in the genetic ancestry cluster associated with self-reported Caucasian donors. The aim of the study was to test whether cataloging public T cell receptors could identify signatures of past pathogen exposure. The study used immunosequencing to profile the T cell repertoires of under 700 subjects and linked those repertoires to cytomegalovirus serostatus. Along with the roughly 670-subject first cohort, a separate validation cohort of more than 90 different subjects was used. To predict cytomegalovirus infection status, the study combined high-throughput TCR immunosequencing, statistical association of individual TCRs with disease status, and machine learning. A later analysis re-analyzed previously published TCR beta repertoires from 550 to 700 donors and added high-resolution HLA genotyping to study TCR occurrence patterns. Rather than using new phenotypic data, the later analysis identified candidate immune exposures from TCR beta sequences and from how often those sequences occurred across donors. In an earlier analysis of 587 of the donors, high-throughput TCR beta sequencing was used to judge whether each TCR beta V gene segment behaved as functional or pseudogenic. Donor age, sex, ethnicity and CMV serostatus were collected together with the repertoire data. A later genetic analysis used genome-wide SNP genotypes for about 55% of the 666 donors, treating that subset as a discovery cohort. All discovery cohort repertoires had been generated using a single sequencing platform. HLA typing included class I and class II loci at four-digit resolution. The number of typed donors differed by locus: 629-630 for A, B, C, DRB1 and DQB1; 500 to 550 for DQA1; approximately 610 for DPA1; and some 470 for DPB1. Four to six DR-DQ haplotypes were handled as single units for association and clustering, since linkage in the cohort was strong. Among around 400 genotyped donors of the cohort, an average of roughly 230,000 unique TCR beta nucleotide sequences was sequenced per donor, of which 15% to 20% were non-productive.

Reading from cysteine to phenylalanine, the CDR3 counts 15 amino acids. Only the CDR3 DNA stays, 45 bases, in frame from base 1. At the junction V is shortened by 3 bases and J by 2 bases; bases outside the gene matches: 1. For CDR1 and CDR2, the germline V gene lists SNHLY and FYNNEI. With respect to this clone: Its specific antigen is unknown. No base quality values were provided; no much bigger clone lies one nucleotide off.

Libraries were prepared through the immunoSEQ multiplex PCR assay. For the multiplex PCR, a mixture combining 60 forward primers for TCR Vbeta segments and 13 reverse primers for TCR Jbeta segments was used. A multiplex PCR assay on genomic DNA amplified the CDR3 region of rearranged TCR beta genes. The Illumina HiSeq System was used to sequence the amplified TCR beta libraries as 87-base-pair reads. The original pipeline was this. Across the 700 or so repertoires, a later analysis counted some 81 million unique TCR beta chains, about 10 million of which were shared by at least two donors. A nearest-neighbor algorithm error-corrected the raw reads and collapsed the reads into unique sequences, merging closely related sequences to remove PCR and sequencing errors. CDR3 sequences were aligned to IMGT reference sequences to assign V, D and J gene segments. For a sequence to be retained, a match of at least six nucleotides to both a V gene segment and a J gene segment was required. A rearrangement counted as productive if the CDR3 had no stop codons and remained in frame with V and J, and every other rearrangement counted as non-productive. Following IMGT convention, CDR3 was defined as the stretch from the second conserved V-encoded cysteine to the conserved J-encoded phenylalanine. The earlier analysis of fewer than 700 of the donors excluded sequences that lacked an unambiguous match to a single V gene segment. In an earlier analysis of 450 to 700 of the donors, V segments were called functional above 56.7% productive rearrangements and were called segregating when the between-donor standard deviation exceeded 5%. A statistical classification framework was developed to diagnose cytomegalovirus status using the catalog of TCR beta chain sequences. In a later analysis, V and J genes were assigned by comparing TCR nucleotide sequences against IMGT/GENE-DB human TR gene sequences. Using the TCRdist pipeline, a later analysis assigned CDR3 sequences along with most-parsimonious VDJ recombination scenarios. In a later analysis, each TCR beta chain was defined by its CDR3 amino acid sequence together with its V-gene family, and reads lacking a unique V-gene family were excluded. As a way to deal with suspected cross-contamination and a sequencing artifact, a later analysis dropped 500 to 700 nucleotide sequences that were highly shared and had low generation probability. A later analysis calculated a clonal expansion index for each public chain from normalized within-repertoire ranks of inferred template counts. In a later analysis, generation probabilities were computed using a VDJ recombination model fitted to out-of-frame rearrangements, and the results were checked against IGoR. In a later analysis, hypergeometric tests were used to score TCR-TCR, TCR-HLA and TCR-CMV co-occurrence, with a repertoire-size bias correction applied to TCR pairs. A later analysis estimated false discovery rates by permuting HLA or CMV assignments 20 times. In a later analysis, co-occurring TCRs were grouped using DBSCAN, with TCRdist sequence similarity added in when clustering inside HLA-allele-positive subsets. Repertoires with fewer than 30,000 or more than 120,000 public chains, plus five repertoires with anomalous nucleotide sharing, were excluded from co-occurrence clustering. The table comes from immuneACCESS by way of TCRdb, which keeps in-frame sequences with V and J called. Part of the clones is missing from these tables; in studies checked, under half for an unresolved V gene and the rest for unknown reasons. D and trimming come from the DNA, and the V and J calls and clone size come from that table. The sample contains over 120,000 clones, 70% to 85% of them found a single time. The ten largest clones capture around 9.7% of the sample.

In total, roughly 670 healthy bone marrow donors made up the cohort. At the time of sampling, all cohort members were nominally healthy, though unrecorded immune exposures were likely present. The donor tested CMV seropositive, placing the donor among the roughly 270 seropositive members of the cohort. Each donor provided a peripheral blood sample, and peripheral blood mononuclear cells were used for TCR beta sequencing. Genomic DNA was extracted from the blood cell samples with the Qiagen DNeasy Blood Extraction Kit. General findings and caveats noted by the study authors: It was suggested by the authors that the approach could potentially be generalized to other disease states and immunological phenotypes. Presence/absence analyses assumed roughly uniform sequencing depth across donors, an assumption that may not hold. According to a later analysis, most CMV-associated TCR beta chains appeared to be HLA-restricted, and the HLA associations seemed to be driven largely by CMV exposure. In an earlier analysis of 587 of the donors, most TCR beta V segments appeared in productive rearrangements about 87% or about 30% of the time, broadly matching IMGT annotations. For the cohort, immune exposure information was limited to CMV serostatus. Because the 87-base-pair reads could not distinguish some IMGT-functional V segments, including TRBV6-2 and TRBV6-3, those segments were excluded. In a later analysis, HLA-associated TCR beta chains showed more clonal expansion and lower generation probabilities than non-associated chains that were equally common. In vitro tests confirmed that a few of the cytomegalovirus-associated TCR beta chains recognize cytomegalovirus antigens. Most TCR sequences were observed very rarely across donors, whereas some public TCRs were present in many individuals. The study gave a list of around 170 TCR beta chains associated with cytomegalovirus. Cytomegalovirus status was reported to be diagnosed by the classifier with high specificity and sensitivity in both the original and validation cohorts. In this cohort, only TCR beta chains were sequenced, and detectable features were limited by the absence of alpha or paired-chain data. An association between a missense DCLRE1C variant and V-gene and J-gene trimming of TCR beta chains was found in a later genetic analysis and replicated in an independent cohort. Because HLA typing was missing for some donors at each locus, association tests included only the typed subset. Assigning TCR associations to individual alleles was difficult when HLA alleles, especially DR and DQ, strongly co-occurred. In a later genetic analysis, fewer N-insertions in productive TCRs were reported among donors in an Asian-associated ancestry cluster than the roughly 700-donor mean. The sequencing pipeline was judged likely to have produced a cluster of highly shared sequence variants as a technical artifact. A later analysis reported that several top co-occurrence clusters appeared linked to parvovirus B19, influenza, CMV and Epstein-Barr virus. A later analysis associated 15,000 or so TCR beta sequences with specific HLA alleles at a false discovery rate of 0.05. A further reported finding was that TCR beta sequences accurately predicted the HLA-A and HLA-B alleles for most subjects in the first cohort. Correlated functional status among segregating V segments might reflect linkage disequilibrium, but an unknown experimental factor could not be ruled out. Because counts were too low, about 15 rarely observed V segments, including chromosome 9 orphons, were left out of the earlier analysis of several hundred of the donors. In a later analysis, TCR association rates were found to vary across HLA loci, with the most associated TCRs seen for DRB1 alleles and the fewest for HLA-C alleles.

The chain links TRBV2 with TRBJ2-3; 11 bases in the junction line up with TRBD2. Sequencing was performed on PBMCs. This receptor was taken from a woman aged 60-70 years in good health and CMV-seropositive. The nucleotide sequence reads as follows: TGTGCCAGCAGTGAGACTAGCGGGACCACAGATACGCAGTATTTT. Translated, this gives CASSETSGTTDTQYF.